Listed below are T cell receptor beta chains from one sample, sequenced in a study of T cell responses to AZD1222 COVID-19 vaccine. Profiled with immunoSEQ multiplex PCR; TCRdb holds only in-frame clones, not every one. The table shows around 150,000 clones, with about 93% occurring only once. This sample comprised peripheral blood, obtained 28 days after the second AZD1222 dose. The receptors were sampled from an adult who received the AZD1222 COVID-19 vaccine. Both conserved end residues are part of each CDR3.

V: TRBV7-2; J: TRBJ2-2; CDR3: CASSSGGRGRRDTGELFF
V: TRBV10-3; J: TRBJ2-1; CDR3: CAIRGTGEGYIF
V: TRBV2; J: TRBJ2-7; CDR3: CASSGYEQYF
V: TRBV12-5; J: TRBJ2-3; CDR3: CASGPTRLAGGTDTQYF
V: TRBV7-8; J: TRBJ2-5; CDR3: CASSLEGVGSKETQYF
V: TRBV24-1; J: TRBJ2-7; CDR3: CATRRAAFGSYEQYF
V: TRBV23-1; J: TRBJ2-1; CDR3: CASSQNRCECGAQILSYNEQFF
V: TRBV7-2; J: TRBJ1-1; CDR3: CASSYGRQLEAFF
V: TRBV4-2; J: TRBJ2-6; CDR3: CASSQEDSSGANVLTF
V: TRBV9; J: TRBJ2-1; CDR3: CASAKWGNEQFF
V: TRBV24-1; J: TRBJ2-2; CDR3: CAYQDLTGELFF
V: TRBV19; J: TRBJ1-1; CDR3: CASTQTVNTEAFF
V: TRBV7-2; J: TRBJ2-2; CDR3: CASSSQWAGELFF
V: TRBV4-3; J: TRBJ1-2; CDR3: CASSQAGGAGGYTF
V: TRBV15; J: TRBJ2-7; CDR3: CATSRQSKAYEQYF
V: TRBV3-1/TRBV3-2; J: TRBJ1-2; CDR3: CASSFRQGADTF
V: TRBV10-3; J: TRBJ1-5; CDR3: CAISESWEGAQHF
V: TRBV28; J: TRBJ1-4; CDR3: CASRGEGQVNEKLFF
V: TRBV2; J: TRBJ2-3; CDR3: CASSEESGRFRNTQYF
V: TRBV4-1; J: TRBJ1-6; CDR3: CASSQAYREYSPLHF
V: TRBV11-2; J: TRBJ2-7; CDR3: CASSLDWQGYYEQYF
V: TRBV19; J: TRBJ2-7; CDR3: CASSFAGPYEQYF
V: TRBV27; J: TRBJ1-3; CDR3: CASSSIGPDGNTIYF
V: TRBV5-1; J: TRBJ2-7; CDR3: CASSSGTSGGPYEQYF
V: TRBV4-3; J: TRBJ2-7; CDR3: CASSHASGSGEQYF
V: TRBV5-1; J: TRBJ1-1; CDR3: CASSFLKGSSTEAFF
V: TRBV27; J: TRBJ2-5; CDR3: CASSPSYRGRGIETQYF
V: TRBV19; J: TRBJ1-5; CDR3: CASSIVPGGRAQPQHF
V: TRBV10-2; J: TRBJ1-1; CDR3: CASNPAGAMNTEAFF
V: TRBV7-2; J: TRBJ2-2; CDR3: CASSRGGWVTGELFF
V: TRBV6-6; J: TRBJ1-5; CDR3: CASSSDRDRNQPQHF
V: TRBV2; J: TRBJ1-3; CDR3: CASSETAGNTIYF
V: TRBV27; J: TRBJ1-5; CDR3: CASSLYGGTDSNQPQHF
V: TRBV19; J: TRBJ2-3; CDR3: CASSAENYDWVDTQYF
V: TRBV29-1; J: TRBJ1-5; CDR3: CSVRNGLGSNQPQHF
V: TRBV18; J: TRBJ2-7; CDR3: CASSPRDGYEQYF
V: TRBV10-3; J: TRBJ1-5; CDR3: CAISESVGKGQPQHF
V: TRBV4-1; J: TRBJ2-3; CDR3: CASSQDRGSSTDTQYF
V: TRBV6-5; J: TRBJ2-5; CDR3: CASSPGETQYF
V: TRBV28; J: TRBJ2-6; CDR3: CASSSAIGRTDSGANVLTF
V: TRBV6-6; J: TRBJ1-1; CDR3: CASTPRGNTEAFF
V: TRBV7-3; J: TRBJ2-7; CDR3: CASSLTSGSTYEQYF